The T cell receptor (beta chain) under discussion was sequenced for a study of shared clonotypes between healthy human individuals. Across the whole study: Each donor contributed plates that comprised three CD4 naive, three CD4 memory, two CD8 naive and one CD8 memory. Study results and limitations: Estimated richness was generally greater in naive than memory subsets.

CDR1 and CDR2 from the germline V gene are LNHNV and YYDKDF (reference sequence). The CDR3 consists of 17 residues. Trimming took 2 bases from V and 2 from J, leaving 16 bases between them. Each replicate PCR on the sorted subsets used 200 to 250 ng DNA (around 31,000 T cell genomes). Here immunoSEQ multiplex PCR was the method, and the copy in TCRdb shows in-frame clones only, minus some. The sample records some 790,000 clones, 72% being singletons. Worth noting for this clone: Its cognate antigen is unknown.

The rearrangement joins TRBV15 to TRBJ2-1; the D gene is possibly TRBD2 (5 bases). The source is a woman aged 30 to 39 in good health. The specimen sequenced was memory CD4+ T cells sorted from blood. Specified subset: CD45RA-negative fraction. This chain's CDR3 is CATSRTSRGWTYNEQFF. CDR3 DNA: TGTGCCACCAGCAGAACCTCGAGAGGGTGGACCTACAATGAGCAGTTCTTC.